This is a list of T cell receptor beta chains from one sample in a study of blood T cell repertoires in COVID-19. Only in-frame clones appear in the TCRdb table, and some are missing; sequencing was by immunoSEQ multiplex PCR. The sample yields about 200,000 clones, roughly 90% seen once. Sequenced: peripheral blood. Receptors were obtained from a man aged 18 to 30 with active or convalescent COVID-19. Each CDR3 is given with its conserved first and last residue. Fields, in order: V gene, J gene, clone size, D gene, CDR3 DNA, CDR3 protein. The D gene is left open where the match is weak. A row's size may be missing; if present it is once, few, many or a size class.

TRBV9,TRBJ2-5,.,TRBD2,TGTGCCAGCAGCGCGGGACTAGCGGGGGCAGAGACCCAGTACTTC,CASSAGLAGAETQYF
TRBV6-6,TRBJ2-1,.,.,TGTGCCAGCAGTTACTCGACAGTTTACAATGAGCAGTTCTTC,CASSYSTVYNEQFF
TRBV6-6,TRBJ1-5,once,.,TGTGCCAGCAGAGGCCGTCAGGGGACTAGCAATCAGCCCCAGCATTTT,CASRGRQGTSNQPQHF
TRBV9,TRBJ2-6,.,TRBD1,TGTGCCAGCAGCGGAACAGGGGGCGGTGGGGCCAACGTCCTGACTTTC,CASSGTGGGGANVLTF
TRBV7-2,TRBJ2-1,.,.,TGTGCCAGCATCCAGTACGGGAGCGGCCACAATGAGCAGTTCTTC,CASIQYGSGHNEQFF
TRBV4-2,TRBJ2-7,.,TRBD2,TGTGCCAGCAGCCAAGTAGGGCTAGCGGGGGTTGGGGCTCGAGACGAGCAGTACTTC,CASSQVGLAGVGARDEQYF
TRBV7-2,TRBJ2-5,.,TRBD1,TGTGCCAGCAGCTTCATGCCGCGGACAGGAATTCAAGAGACCCAGTACTTC,CASSFMPRTGIQETQYF
TRBV5-6,TRBJ1-2,.,.,TGTGCCAGCAGCTTAGATTTCGGGTTGAGTGGCTACACCTTC,CASSLDFGLSGYTF
TRBV19,TRBJ1-3,.,.,TGTGCCAGTAGTATACTAGGCAGGGTAATAGACACCATATATTTT,CASSILGRVIDTIYF
TRBV7-2,TRBJ2-5,.,TRBD2,TGTGCCAGCAGTCCTCCGGGACTAGCGGGGCGAGAGACCCAGTACTTC,CASSPPGLAGRETQYF